The source of this T cell receptor (beta chain) is a study of T cell changes during pregnancy in multiple sclerosis. The protocol was immunoSEQ multiplex PCR, while the TCRdb copy is restricted to in-frame clones and leaves out a portion. Counted here are 40,000 to 55,000 clones, around 90% occurring once; the ten biggest clones make up 4% to 6%. J gave up 2 bases and V 5 bases, and 1 base lay outside the gene matches. The CDR3 loop spans 14 amino acids. Per germline, CDR1 SGHVS and CDR2 FNYEAQ. Notes on this clone: Other nucleotide sequences from this sample produce the same CDR3.

This TCR derives from a female donor in good health, enrolled as a control in a pregnancy study. The rearrangement links TRBV7-6 to TRBJ2-7; 12 bases fit TRBD2. The specimen comprised peripheral blood, sampled in the second trimester of pregnancy. The CDR3 is CASSPSGRAYEQYF. The CDR3 region has the DNA TGTGCCAGCAGCCCTAGCGGGAGGGCCTACGAGCAGTACTTC. Filled out from reference TRBV7-6 and TRBJ2-7, the complete variable domain reads GAGVSQSPRYKVTKRGQDVALRCDPISGHVSLYWYRQALGQGPEFLTYFNYEAQQDKSGLPNDRFSAERPEGSISTLTIQRTEQRDSAMYRCASSPSGRAYEQYFGPGTRLTVT.